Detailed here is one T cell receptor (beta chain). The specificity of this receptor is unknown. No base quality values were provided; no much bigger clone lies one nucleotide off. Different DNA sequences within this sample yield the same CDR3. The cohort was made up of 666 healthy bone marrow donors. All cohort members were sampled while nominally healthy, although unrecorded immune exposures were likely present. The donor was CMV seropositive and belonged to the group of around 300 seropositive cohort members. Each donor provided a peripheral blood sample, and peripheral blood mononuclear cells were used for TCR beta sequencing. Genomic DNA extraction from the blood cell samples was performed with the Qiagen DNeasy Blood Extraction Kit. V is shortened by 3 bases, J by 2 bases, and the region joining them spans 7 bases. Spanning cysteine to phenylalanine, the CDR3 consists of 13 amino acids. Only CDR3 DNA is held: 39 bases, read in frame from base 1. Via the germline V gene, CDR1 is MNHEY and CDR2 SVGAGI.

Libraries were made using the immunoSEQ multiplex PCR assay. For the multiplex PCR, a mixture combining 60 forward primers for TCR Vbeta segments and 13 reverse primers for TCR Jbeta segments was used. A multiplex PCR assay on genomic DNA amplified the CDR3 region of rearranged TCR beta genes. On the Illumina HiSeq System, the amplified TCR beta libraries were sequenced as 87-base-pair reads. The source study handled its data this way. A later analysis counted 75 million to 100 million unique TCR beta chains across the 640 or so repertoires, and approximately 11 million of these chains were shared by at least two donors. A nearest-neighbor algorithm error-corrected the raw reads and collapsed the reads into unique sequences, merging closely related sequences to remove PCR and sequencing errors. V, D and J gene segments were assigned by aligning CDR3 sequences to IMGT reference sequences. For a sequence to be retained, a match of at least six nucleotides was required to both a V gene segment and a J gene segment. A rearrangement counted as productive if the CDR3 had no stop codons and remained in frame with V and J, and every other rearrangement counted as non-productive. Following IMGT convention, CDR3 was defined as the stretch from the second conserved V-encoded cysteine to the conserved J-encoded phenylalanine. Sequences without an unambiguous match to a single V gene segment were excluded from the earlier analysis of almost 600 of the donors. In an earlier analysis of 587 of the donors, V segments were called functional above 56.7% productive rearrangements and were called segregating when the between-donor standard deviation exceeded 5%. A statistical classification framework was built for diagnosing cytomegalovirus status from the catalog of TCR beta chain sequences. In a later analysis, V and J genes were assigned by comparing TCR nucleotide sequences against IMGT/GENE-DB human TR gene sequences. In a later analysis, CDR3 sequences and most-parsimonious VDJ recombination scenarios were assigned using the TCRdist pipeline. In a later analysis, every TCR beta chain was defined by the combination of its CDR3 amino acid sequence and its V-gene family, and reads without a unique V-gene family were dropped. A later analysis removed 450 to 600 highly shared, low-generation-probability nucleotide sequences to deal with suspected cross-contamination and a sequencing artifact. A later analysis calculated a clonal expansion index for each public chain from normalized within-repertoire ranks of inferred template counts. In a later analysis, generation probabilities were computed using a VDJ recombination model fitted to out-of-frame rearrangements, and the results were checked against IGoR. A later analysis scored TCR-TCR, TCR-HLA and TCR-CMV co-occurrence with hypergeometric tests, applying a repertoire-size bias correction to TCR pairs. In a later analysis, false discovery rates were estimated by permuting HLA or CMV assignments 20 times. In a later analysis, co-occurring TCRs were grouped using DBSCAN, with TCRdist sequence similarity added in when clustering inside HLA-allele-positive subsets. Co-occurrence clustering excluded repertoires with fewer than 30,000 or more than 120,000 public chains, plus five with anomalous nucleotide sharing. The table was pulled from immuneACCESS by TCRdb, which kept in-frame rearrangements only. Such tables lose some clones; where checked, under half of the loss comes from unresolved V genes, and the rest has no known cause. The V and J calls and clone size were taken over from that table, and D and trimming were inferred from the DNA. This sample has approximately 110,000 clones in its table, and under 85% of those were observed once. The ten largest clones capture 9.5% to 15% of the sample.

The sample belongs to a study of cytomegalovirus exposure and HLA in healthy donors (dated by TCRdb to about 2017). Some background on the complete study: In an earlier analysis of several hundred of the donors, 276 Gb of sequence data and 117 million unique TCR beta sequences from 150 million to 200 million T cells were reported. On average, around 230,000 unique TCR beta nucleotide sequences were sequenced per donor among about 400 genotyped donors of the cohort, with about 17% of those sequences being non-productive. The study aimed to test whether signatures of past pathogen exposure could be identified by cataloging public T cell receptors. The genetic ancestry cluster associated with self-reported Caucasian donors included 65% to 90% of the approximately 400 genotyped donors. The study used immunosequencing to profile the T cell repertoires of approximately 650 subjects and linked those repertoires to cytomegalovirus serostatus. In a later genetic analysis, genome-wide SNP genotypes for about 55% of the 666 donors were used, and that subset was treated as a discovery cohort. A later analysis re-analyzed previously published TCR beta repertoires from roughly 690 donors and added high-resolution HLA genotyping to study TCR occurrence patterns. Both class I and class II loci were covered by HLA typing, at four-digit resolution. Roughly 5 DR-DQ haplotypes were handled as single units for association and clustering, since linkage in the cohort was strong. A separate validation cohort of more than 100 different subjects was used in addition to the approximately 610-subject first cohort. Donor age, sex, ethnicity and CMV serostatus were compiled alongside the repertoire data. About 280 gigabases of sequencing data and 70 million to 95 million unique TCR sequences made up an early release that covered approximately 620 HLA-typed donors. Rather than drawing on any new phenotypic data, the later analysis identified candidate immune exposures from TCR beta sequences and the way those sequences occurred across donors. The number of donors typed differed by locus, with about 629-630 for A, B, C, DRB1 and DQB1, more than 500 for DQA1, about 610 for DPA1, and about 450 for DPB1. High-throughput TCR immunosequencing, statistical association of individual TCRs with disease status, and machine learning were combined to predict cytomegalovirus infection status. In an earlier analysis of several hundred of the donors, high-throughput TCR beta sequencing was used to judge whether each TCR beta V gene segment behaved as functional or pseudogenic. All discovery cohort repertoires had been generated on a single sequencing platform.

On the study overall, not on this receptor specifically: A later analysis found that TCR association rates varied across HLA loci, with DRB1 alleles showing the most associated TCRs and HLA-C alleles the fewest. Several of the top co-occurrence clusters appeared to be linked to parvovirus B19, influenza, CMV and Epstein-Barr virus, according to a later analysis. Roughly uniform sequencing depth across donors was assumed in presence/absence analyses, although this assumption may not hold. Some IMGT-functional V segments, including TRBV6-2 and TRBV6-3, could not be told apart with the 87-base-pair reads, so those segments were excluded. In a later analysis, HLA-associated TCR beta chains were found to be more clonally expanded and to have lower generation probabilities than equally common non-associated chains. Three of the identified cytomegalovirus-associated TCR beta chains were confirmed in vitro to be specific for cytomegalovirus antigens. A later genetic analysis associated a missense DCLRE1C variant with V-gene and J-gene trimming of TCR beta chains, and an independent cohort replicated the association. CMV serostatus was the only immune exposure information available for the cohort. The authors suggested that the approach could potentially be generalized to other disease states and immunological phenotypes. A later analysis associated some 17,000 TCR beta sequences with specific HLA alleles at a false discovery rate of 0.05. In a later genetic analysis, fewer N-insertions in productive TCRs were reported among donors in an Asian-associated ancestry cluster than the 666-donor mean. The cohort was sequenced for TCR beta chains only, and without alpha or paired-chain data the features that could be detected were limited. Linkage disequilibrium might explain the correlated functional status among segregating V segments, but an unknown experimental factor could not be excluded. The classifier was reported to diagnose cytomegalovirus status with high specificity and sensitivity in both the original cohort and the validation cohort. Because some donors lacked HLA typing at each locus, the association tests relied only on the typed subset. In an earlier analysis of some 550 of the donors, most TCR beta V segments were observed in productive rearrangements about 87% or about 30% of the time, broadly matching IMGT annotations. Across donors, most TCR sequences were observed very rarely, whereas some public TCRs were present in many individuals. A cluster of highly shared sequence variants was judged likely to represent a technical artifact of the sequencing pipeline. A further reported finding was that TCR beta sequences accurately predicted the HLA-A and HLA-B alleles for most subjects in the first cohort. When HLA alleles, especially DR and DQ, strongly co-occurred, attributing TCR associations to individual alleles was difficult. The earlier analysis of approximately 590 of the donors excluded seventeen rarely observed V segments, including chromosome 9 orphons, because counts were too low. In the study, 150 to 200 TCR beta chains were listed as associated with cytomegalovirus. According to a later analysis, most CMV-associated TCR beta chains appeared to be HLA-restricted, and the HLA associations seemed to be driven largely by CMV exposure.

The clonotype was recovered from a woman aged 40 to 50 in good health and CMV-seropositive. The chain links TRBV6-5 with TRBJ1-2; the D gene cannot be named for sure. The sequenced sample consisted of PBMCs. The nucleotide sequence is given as TGTGCCAGCAGTTATGGTCAGAACTATGGCTACACCTTC. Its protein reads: CASSYGQNYGYTF.